This is a list of T cell receptor beta chains from one sample in a study of cytomegalovirus exposure and HLA in healthy donors. Only in-frame clones appear in the TCRdb table, and some are missing; sequencing was by immunoSEQ multiplex PCR. This sample's table reports approximately 210,000 clones. The sequenced material came from PBMCs. The receptors here all came from a woman in her twenties or thirties in good health and CMV-seropositive. CDR3s include the opening cysteine and the closing phenylalanine or tryptophan. Each record gives: CDR3 DNA, CDR3 protein, J gene, D gene, V gene. D genes are given only for firm matches.

cdr3_nt: TGTGCCAGCCTCAGGGGCAGGAGCTCCTACAATGAGCAGTTCTTC
cdr3_aa: CASLRGRSSYNEQFF
j_call: TRBJ2-1
d_call: .
v_call: TRBV6-1

cdr3_nt: TGTGCCAGCACCCCCGACAGGGGGGGGGATCAGCCCCAGCATTTT
cdr3_aa: CASTPDRGGDQPQHF
j_call: TRBJ1-5
d_call: TRBD1
v_call: TRBV2

cdr3_nt: TGTGCCAGCGCTCGCGGCTCCTACGAGCAGTACTTC
cdr3_aa: CASARGSYEQYF
j_call: TRBJ2-7
d_call: .
v_call: TRBV27

cdr3_nt: TGTGCCAGCAGTAAGGGAGTTATGAACGAGCAGTACTTC
cdr3_aa: CASSKGVMNEQYF
j_call: TRBJ2-7
d_call: .
v_call: TRBV2

cdr3_nt: TGTGCCAGCAGTTTACGGACTAGCCCCGCCTACGAGCAGTACTTC
cdr3_aa: CASSLRTSPAYEQYF
j_call: TRBJ2-7
d_call: TRBD2
v_call: TRBV28

cdr3_nt: TGCGCCAGCAGCGCGGGACAGGGGGCGCCGGGAGACACTGAAGCTTTCTTT
cdr3_aa: CASSAGQGAPGDTEAFF
j_call: TRBJ1-1
d_call: TRBD1
v_call: TRBV10-1

cdr3_nt: TGTGCCAGCAGTGTTAATCTGCAGGAGAACACTGAAGCTTTCTTT
cdr3_aa: CASSVNLQENTEAFF
j_call: TRBJ1-1
d_call: .
v_call: TRBV6-1

cdr3_nt: TGCGCCAGCAGCCCCGGGACTAGCGGGGGAGCTCTCCACTTC
cdr3_aa: CASSPGTSGGALHF
j_call: TRBJ2-7
d_call: TRBD2
v_call: TRBV5-1

cdr3_nt: TGCGCCAGCAGCCAAGTGGGGTTGAACTTGGGACTAGCGGGGGGATCTCGCTACGAGCAGTACTTC
cdr3_aa: CASSQVGLNLGLAGGSRYEQYF
j_call: TRBJ2-7
d_call: TRBD2
v_call: TRBV4-1

cdr3_nt: TGTGCCAGCTCACCAGTAAATGAAGGGGGGACAGACACTGAAGCTTTCTTT
cdr3_aa: CASSPVNEGGTDTEAFF
j_call: TRBJ1-1
d_call: TRBD1
v_call: TRBV18

cdr3_nt: TGTGCCAGCAGGGGACTAGCGGGAGAATCCTACAATGAGCAGTTCTTC
cdr3_aa: CASRGLAGESYNEQFF
j_call: TRBJ2-1
d_call: TRBD2
v_call: TRBV2

cdr3_nt: TGTGCCAGCAGCGATTTACGGACTAGCGATAGTCCCGGGGAGCTGTTTTTT
cdr3_aa: CASSDLRTSDSPGELFF
j_call: TRBJ2-2
d_call: TRBD2
v_call: TRBV7-7

cdr3_nt: TGTGCCATCAGTGAGGGTCTAACGGGTTACGAGCAGTACTTC
cdr3_aa: CAISEGLTGYEQYF
j_call: TRBJ2-7
d_call: .
v_call: TRBV10-3

cdr3_nt: TGTGCCAGCAGACCACTAGCGGGATACGACGAGCAGTACTTC
cdr3_aa: CASRPLAGYDEQYF
j_call: TRBJ2-7
d_call: TRBD2
v_call: TRBV28

cdr3_nt: TGTGCCGGTTCAACTCCTATTGGCTACACCTTC
cdr3_aa: CAGSTPIGYTF
j_call: TRBJ1-2
d_call: .
v_call: TRBV6-6

cdr3_nt: TGTGCCAGCAGCGCAGCTTGGGACACCATCAACACCGGGGAGCTGTTTTTT
cdr3_aa: CASSAAWDTINTGELFF
j_call: TRBJ2-2
d_call: .
v_call: TRBV7-8

cdr3_nt: TGTGCCAGCAGCTCGGACAGGGGGCTTGGCTACACCTTC
cdr3_aa: CASSSDRGLGYTF
j_call: TRBJ1-2
d_call: TRBD1
v_call: TRBV7-9

cdr3_nt: TGTGCCAGCAGTTCAACCTGGGCCTCTGGAAACACCATATATTTT
cdr3_aa: CASSSTWASGNTIYF
j_call: TRBJ1-3
d_call: .
v_call: TRBV27

cdr3_nt: TGTGCCAGCTTCAGGACAGACAACACCGGGGAGCTGTTTTTT
cdr3_aa: CASFRTDNTGELFF
j_call: TRBJ2-2
d_call: .
v_call: TRBV6-5

cdr3_nt: TGTGCCAGCAGCTTTAACCGACACCCATATACGCAGTATTTT
cdr3_aa: CASSFNRHPYTQYF
j_call: TRBJ2-3
d_call: .
v_call: TRBV7-8

cdr3_nt: TGTGCCAGCTCACCACAGGGGGGGGACACTGAAGCTTTCTTT
cdr3_aa: CASSPQGGDTEAFF
j_call: TRBJ1-1
d_call: .
v_call: TRBV18

cdr3_nt: TGTGCCAGCAGTCGGGGATCCAGGACCGGGGAGCTGTTTTTT
cdr3_aa: CASSRGSRTGELFF
j_call: TRBJ2-2
d_call: .
v_call: TRBV11-2

cdr3_nt: TGCGCCAGCAAGCCTAACCCAGGGCGCGGGACGGTAGGGGAGACCCAGTACTTC
cdr3_aa: CASKPNPGRGTVGETQYF
j_call: TRBJ2-5
d_call: .
v_call: TRBV4-3

cdr3_nt: TGTGCCTGGAGTTGGCAGGCTGTGAAAAACTATGGCTACACCTTC
cdr3_aa: CAWSWQAVKNYGYTF
j_call: TRBJ1-2
d_call: .
v_call: TRBV30

cdr3_nt: TGCGCCAGCAGCCAAGATTGGCGGGGGATTTACAATGAGCAGTTCTTC
cdr3_aa: CASSQDWRGIYNEQFF
j_call: TRBJ2-1
d_call: TRBD2
v_call: TRBV4-1

cdr3_nt: TGTGCCAGTTCTAGCGGGGGGGGTTTAACAGATACGCAGTATTTT
cdr3_aa: CASSSGGGLTDTQYF
j_call: TRBJ2-3
d_call: TRBD2
v_call: TRBV19

cdr3_nt: TGCGCCAGCAGCCAAGAAGGGGAGGCAGGGTGGGTCTATGGCTACACCTTC
cdr3_aa: CASSQEGEAGWVYGYTF
j_call: TRBJ1-2
d_call: .
v_call: TRBV4-3

cdr3_nt: TGTGCCAGCCAGGAGGGCGGGGGCCAAGAGACCCAGTACTTC
cdr3_aa: CASQEGGGQETQYF
j_call: TRBJ2-5
d_call: TRBD2
v_call: TRBV6-1

cdr3_nt: TGTGCCAGCAGCGTAGTTAGGGGGGGAACATTTACTGAAGAAGACTATGGCTACACCTTC
cdr3_aa: CASSVVRGGTFTEEDYGYTF
j_call: TRBJ1-2
d_call: .
v_call: TRBV9

cdr3_nt: TGTGCCAGCAGCCAGGTGACAGGTTACTACACCTTC
cdr3_aa: CASSQVTGYYTF
j_call: TRBJ1-2
d_call: .
v_call: TRBV5-4

cdr3_nt: TGTGCCAGCAGCTTATATTCCGGGAACACTGAAGCTTTCTTT
cdr3_aa: CASSLYSGNTEAFF
j_call: TRBJ1-1
d_call: .
v_call: TRBV7-2

cdr3_nt: TGTGCCAGCAGTTGGGGGGGGGACACTCGCAGTGGCTACACCTTC
cdr3_aa: CASSWGGDTRSGYTF
j_call: TRBJ1-2
d_call: .
v_call: TRBV6-6

cdr3_nt: TGTGCCAGTAGTACCTATCTAGCGGGAGAGTCAGATACGCAGTATTTT
cdr3_aa: CASSTYLAGESDTQYF
j_call: TRBJ2-3
d_call: TRBD2
v_call: TRBV19

cdr3_nt: TGTGCCTGGAGTATCGACAGGGGAGGAAACACCATATATTTT
cdr3_aa: CAWSIDRGGNTIYF
j_call: TRBJ1-3
d_call: TRBD1
v_call: TRBV30

cdr3_nt: TGTGCCAGCAGCGGGCAGGGGGGGACAGGACATGCTCCAGAGACCCAGTACTTC
cdr3_aa: CASSGQGGTGHAPETQYF
j_call: TRBJ2-5
d_call: .
v_call: TRBV9

cdr3_nt: TGTGCCAGCAGCCCGACAGGGTTGGAGACCCAGTACTTC
cdr3_aa: CASSPTGLETQYF
j_call: TRBJ2-5
d_call: TRBD1
v_call: TRBV7-2

cdr3_nt: TGCAGCGTTGAAGTCTGGCCTAGCGTAGGAAATGAGCAGTTCTTC
cdr3_aa: CSVEVWPSVGNEQFF
j_call: TRBJ2-1
d_call: .
v_call: TRBV29-1

cdr3_nt: TGCGCCAGCAGCCAAGTCTCTATGAGGGGGCATAACTATGGCTACACCTTC
cdr3_aa: CASSQVSMRGHNYGYTF
j_call: TRBJ1-2
d_call: TRBD1
v_call: TRBV4-3

cdr3_nt: TGCGCCAGCAGCCAGGGTGGGACAGGGATGCGCGAGCAGTACTTC
cdr3_aa: CASSQGGTGMREQYF
j_call: TRBJ2-7
d_call: TRBD1
v_call: TRBV4-1

cdr3_nt: TGCGCCAGCAGCTTGGGGTTGACAGGGAGTTCCTACAATGAGCAGTTCTTC
cdr3_aa: CASSLGLTGSSYNEQFF
j_call: TRBJ2-1
d_call: TRBD1
v_call: TRBV5-1

cdr3_nt: TGTGCCAGTAGTATGGCCATCAGGGGGCTTATGAACACTGAAGCTTTCTTT
cdr3_aa: CASSMAIRGLMNTEAFF
j_call: TRBJ1-1
d_call: TRBD1
v_call: TRBV19

cdr3_nt: TGTGCCAGCAGTTACCAGACAGGGGCGAACACTGAAGCTTTCTTT
cdr3_aa: CASSYQTGANTEAFF
j_call: TRBJ1-1
d_call: TRBD1
v_call: TRBV6-5

cdr3_nt: TGTGCCAGCAGCCCCGGACTAGCGGTCAAAAACATTCAGTACTTC
cdr3_aa: CASSPGLAVKNIQYF
j_call: TRBJ2-4
d_call: TRBD2
v_call: TRBV7-2

cdr3_nt: TGTGCCAGCAGCAACGCAAACAGGGGGCCGGACACTGAAGCTTTCTTT
cdr3_aa: CASSNANRGPDTEAFF
j_call: TRBJ1-1
d_call: TRBD1
v_call: TRBV28